This entry lists 15 T cell receptor beta chains sequenced from one sample in a study of T-cell reconstitution after alpha-beta-depleted transplantation in children (dated by TCRdb to the mid-2010s). The library was built by means of PCR. TCRdb lists the instrument as Illumina HiSeq 2500. Molecular barcoding was employed in the preparation of TCR libraries, with unique molecular identifiers being used to normalize TCRbeta repertoire quantification. Using fastp at Q25 and MiXCR, TCRdb reprocessed the public reads and kept productive beta chains. Every distinct CDR3 protein forms one entry, paired with its most common genes and DNA. For this sample there are around 410,000 distinct CDR3 sequences; around 9.9% appear just once. The ten biggest clones cover 4.5% to 7% of the sample. The starting material was PBMCs from the stem cell graft donor, obtained from the stem cell graft. These receptors came from a human donor who donated a stem cell graft to a child with acute myeloid leukemia.

This chain joins TRBV6-2 or TRBV6-3 and TRBJ2-3, with 7 bases aligning to TRBD1. With 10 bases clipped from V and 2 bases from J, the junction kept 9 bases outside the gene matches. The CDR3 totals 14 residues. Germline V gene sequence: CDR1 MNHEY, CDR2 SVGEGT. The CDR3 loop is CATYRDSVTDTQYF. The CDR3 DNA sequence: TGTGCCACCTACCGGGACAGCGTCACAGATACGCAGTATTTT.

This clonotype was seen a few times. The CDR3: CASSVDSSGVRTDTQYF. In nucleotides, the CDR3 is TGTGCCAGCAGCGTAGATAGTAGCGGGGTTCGCACAGATACGCAGTATTTT. This chain joins TRBV9 and TRBJ2-3, with 8 positions matching TRBD2. CDR1 SGDLS and CDR2 YYNGEE come from the germline V gene. After removal of 0 bases from V and 1 base from J, the junction contained 7 bases not matched to a gene. The CDR3 extends over 17 amino acids.

At least ten counts were recorded for this clonotype. The rearrangement links TRBV7-2 to TRBJ2-5, with 9 bases aligning to TRBD2. CDR1 and CDR2 (germline): SGHTA, FQGNSA. V was pared by 5 bases and J by 3 bases, with 7 bases of the junction left unmatched. This CDR3 is 15 amino acids long. DNA for the CDR3: TGTGCCAGCAGCGTTCGCGGGAGGGAGGAAGAGACCCAGTACTTC. Translating it yields CASSVRGREEETQYF.

This clonotype was counted only a few times. The V call is TRBV5-1, the J call TRBJ1-6; maybe TRBD1 (5 bases). Trimming shortened V by 4 bases and J by 8 bases, and 10 bases separated the two germline ends. CDR3 size: 13 residues. Germline lookup yields CDR1 SGHRS and CDR2 YFSETQ. This chain's CDR3 is CASSPGGDSPLHF. The CDR3 DNA sequence: TGCGCCAGCAGCCCGGGGGGGGATTCACCCCTCCACTTT.

This clonotype was detected only a few times. The chain joins TRBV29-1 to TRBJ2-2; no clear D gene. Trimming took 7 bases from V and 7 from J, leaving 13 bases between them. The CDR3 consists of 12 residues. Germline V lookup: CDR1 SQVTM, CDR2 ANQGSEA. As DNA, the CDR3 is TGCAGCGGTCGGCCAGGTAACGGGGAGCTGTTTTTT. Residues: CSGRPGNGELFF.

The chain combines TRBV3-1 with TRBJ2-5, with D possibly matching TRBD1 (6 bases). CDR1 is LGHDT and CDR2 is YNNKEL in the germline V gene (reference sequence). V dropped 5 bases and J dropped 5 bases, with 18 bases sitting between them. CDR3 size: 15 residues. CDR3 residues: CASSFRWGPRETQYF. The CDR3 region has the DNA TGTGCCAGCAGCTTCCGATGGGGGCCTCGGGAGACCCAGTACTTC.

This clonotype has just a few counts. This chain links TRBV20-1 with TRBJ2-7; 9 nucleotides line up with TRBD2. Germline CDR1 is DFQATT and CDR2 is SNEGSKA (reference sequence). Trimming took 4 bases from V and 4 from J; bases not matched to a gene: 8. The CDR3 spans 14 residues. CDR3 amino acids: CSATEREAFYEQYF. The CDR3 bases are TGCAGTGCTACCGAGCGGGAGGCCTTTTACGAGCAGTACTTC.

This clonotype has more than one count but fewer than ten. The V and J genes are TRBV5-1 and TRBJ2-1; D call uncertain. The CDR3 covers 14 residues. V gave up 0 bases and J gave up 8 bases, with 12 bases separating them. Germline-derived CDR1 and CDR2 are SGHRS and YFSETQ. Here the CDR3 reads CASSLVLATHEQFF. The CDR3 DNA sequence: TGCGCCAGCAGCTTGGTGCTTGCGACCCATGAGCAGTTCTTC.

The chain employs TRBV20-1 and TRBJ2-5; no definite D call. Germline-derived CDR1 and CDR2 are DFQATT and SNEGSKA (reference sequence). Trimming cost V 0 bases and J 5 bases, with 4 bases left between them. The CDR3 covers 11 residues. The CDR3 DNA reads as TGCAGTGCTAGAGATCTTGAGACCCAGTACTTC. Protein product: CSARDLETQYF.

The DNA for the CDR3 is TGTGCCAGCAGCGACCGGGACACGTATTTT. Translated: CASSDRDTYF. The rearrangement joins TRBV21-1 to TRBJ1-4; the table's D call TRBD1 went unverified against the DNA. TRBV21-1 is classified as a pseudogene. The CDR3 is 10 amino acids.

This clonotype was found many times. The chain combines TRBV7-2 with TRBJ2-7; the D gene could be TRBD1 or TRBD2 (5 bases each). The germline V and J ends were trimmed by 2 bases and 0 bases, with 11 bases remaining between them. The CDR3 runs to 15 residues. CDR1 is SGHTA and CDR2 is FQGNSA in the germline V gene. CDR3 residues: CASSLWAGSSYEQYF. CDR3 DNA sequence: TGTGCCAGCAGCTTATGGGCAGGGAGCTCCTACGAGCAGTACTTC.

Only a few counts were recorded for this clonotype. The V and J genes are TRBV5-6 and TRBJ2-7; TRBD2 matches 7 bases. This CDR3 comprises 15 residues. Germline CDR1 is SGHDT and CDR2 is YYEEEE. After removal of 2 bases from V and 2 bases from J, the junction contained 7 bases not matched to a gene. The DNA for the CDR3 is TGTGCCAGCAGCTTCGGCGGGAGCTCCGCCTACGAGCAGTACTTC. Its protein is CASSFGGSSAYEQYF.

V gene TRBV28 combines with J gene TRBJ2-1; D may be TRBD1 (6 bases). Trimming took off 5 bases at V and 2 bases at J, with 16 bases between the two ends. This CDR3 has 16 amino acids. Germline CDR1 reads MDHEN; CDR2 reads SYDVKM. CDR3 DNA: TGTGCCAGCAGTCCCACAGGGAGCACGGCCTACAATGAGCAGTTCTTC. It is translated as CASSPTGSTAYNEQFF.

The chain is built from TRBV20-1 and TRBJ1-1; D not resolved. V gave up 0 bases and J gave up 10 bases, with 15 bases separating them. Germline CDR1 DFQATT, CDR2 SNEGSKA (reference sequence). The CDR3 spans 13 residues. CDR3 region: CSARDPGRVAAFF. DNA for the CDR3: TGCAGTGCTAGAGACCCGGGCCGGGTGGCAGCTTTCTTT.

Turning to this clonotype: A read error may be the cause here, since a much bigger clone is one base away. This rearrangement joins TRBV7-9 to TRBJ2-2; 10 bases agree with TRBD1. Germline CDR1 reads SEHNR; CDR2 reads FQNEAQ (reference sequence). The trim removed 6 bases at V and 3 bases at J, leaving 7 bases unmatched. The CDR3 runs to 16 residues. The CDR3 spells CASRRTGTGDTGELFF. CDR3 DNA: TGTGCCAGCAGGAGAACCGGGACAGGGGACACCGGGGAGCTGTTTTTT. The variable domain in full, with the rest retrieved from reference TRBV7-9 and TRBJ2-2, is DTGVSQNPRHKITKRGQNVTFRCDPISEHNRLYWYRQTLGQGPEFLTYFQNEAQLEKSRLLSDRFSAERPKGSFSTLEIQRTEQGDSAMYLCASRRTGTGDTGELFFGEGSRLTVL.